These 15 T cell receptor beta chains share one sample of origin, sequenced in a study of cytomegalovirus exposure and HLA in healthy donors. The primer mix had 60 Vbeta and 13 Jbeta primers. Profiled with immunoSEQ multiplex PCR; TCRdb holds only in-frame clones, not every one. The top ten clones hold around 7.6% of a sample with about 71,000 clones, about 70% of them seen once. Sample: PBMCs. The source of these receptors is a man aged 35-49 years in good health and CMV-seropositive.

The chain couples TRBV5-1 to TRBJ2-3, with 10 bases that match TRBD2. The CDR3 runs to 17 residues. Germline V gene lookup returns CDR1 SGHRS and CDR2 YFSETQ. J lost 8 bases, V lost 0 bases, and 12 bases had no gene match. This chain's CDR3 is CASSLGFGLAVMSTQYF. CDR3 DNA sequence: TGCGCCAGCAGCTTGGGCTTTGGACTAGCGGTCATGTCTACGCAGTATTTT.

The chain uses TRBV4-3 and TRBJ1-1; a possible D gene is TRBD1 (6 bases). Trimming left V 0 bases short and J 3 bases short, with 11 bases between. Germline values: CDR1 LGHNA, CDR2 YSLEER. This CDR3 has 15 residues. The CDR3 protein is CASSQDGRGYTEAFF. The CDR3 coding sequence is TGCGCCAGCAGCCAAGATGGCAGGGGCTACACTGAAGCTTTCTTT.

The V gene is TRBV5-6, the J gene TRBJ2-7, with 7 bases that match TRBD1. Germline CDR1 is SGHDT and CDR2 is YYEEEE. Trimming at V came to 0 bases and at J to 9 bases, leaving 3 bases not matched to a gene. This CDR3 is built from 12 residues. The CDR3 protein is CASSLARDRQYF. The CDR3 nucleotides read TGTGCCAGCAGCTTGGCCCGGGACAGGCAGTACTTC.

This clone was observed a few times. The chain joins TRBV6-5 to TRBJ1-1, with no clear D. This CDR3 spans 14 amino acids. CDR1 MNHEY and CDR2 SVGAGI come from the germline V gene. Trimming left V 0 bases short and J 1 base short, with 6 bases between. The DNA for the CDR3 is TGTGCCAGCAGTTACTCGATTAGGAACACTGAAGCTTTCTTT. It is translated as CASSYSIRNTEAFF.

This sequence joins TRBV5-6 and TRBJ2-7; D gene unclear. This CDR3 has 12 amino acids. The V and J ends lost 0 bases and 5 bases respectively, with 6 bases between them. Germline V lookup: CDR1 SGHDT, CDR2 YYEEEE. CDR3 in amino acids: CASSLDGHEQYF. CDR3 DNA: TGTGCCAGCAGCTTGGATGGCCACGAGCAGTACTTC. Drawing the rest from reference TRBV5-6 and TRBJ2-7, the complete variable domain is DAGVTQSPTHLIKTRGQQVTLRCSPKSGHDTVSWYQQALGQGPQFIFQYYEEEERQRGNFPDRFSGHQFPNYSSELNVNALLLGDSALYLCASSLDGHEQYFGPGTRLTVT.

The V and J genes are TRBV6-1 and TRBJ2-3, with D maybe TRBD1 (5 bases). The germline CDR1 and CDR2 sequences are MNHNS and SASEGT. The V end was cut by 1 base, the J end by 7 bases, with 9 bases between. The CDR3 runs 13 residues. The CDR3 DNA sequence: TGTGCCAGCAGTGAAGAACGGACAAATACGCAGTATTTT. The encoded protein is CASSEERTNTQYF.

The chain carries TRBV7-2 and TRBJ1-2; D remains ambiguous. CDR3 length equals 14 residues. The V gene's germline CDR1 is SGHTA and CDR2 FQGNSA. V was clipped by 2 bases and J by 0 bases, with 7 bases between them. Written as DNA, the CDR3 is TGTGCCAGCAGCTTAATGCAGGCTAACTATGGCTACACCTTC. Translation gives CASSLMQANYGYTF. The whole variable domain, remainder taken from reference TRBV7-2 and TRBJ1-2, is GAGVSQSPSNKVTEKGKDVELRCDPISGHTALYWYRQSLGQGLEFLIYFQGNSAPDKSGLPSDRFSAERTGGSVSTLTIQRTQQEDSAVYLCASSLMQANYGYTFGSGTRLTVV.

The J gene is TRBJ1-1, the V gene TRBV5-1; D gene ambiguous. Germline CDR1 and CDR2: SGHRS and YFSETQ. The CDR3 has 15 amino acids. V lost 1 base and J lost 1, with 11 bases in between. CDR3 amino acids: CASSLPRRRNTEAFF. CDR3 nucleotide sequence: TGCGCCAGCAGCTTGCCCAGACGGAGGAACACTGAAGCTTTCTTT. Filled out from reference TRBV5-1 and TRBJ1-1, the complete variable domain reads KAGVTQTPRYLIKTRGQQVTLSCSPISGHRSVSWYQQTPGQGLQFLFEYFSETQRNKGNFPGRFSGRQFSNSRSEMNVSTLELGDSALYLCASSLPRRRNTEAFFGQGTRLTVV.

V gene TRBV30 combines with J gene TRBJ1-6; TRBD1 matches at 7 bases. Germline V gene sequence: CDR1 GTSNPN, CDR2 SVGIG (reference sequence). There are 14 residues in the CDR3. Germline trimming cut 0 bases from V and 8 bases from J; bases unmatched to any gene: 4. The CDR3 is CAWSVDRDYSPLHF. In DNA, the CDR3 is TGTGCCTGGAGTGTAGACAGGGACTATTCACCCCTCCACTTT.

A few counts support this clone. The chain is built from TRBV18 and TRBJ1-5; D is perhaps TRBD1 (6 bases). Trimming removed 3 bases at V and 6 bases at J, with 12 bases between. Germline loops: CDR1 KGHSH, CDR2 LQKENI. The CDR3 spans 14 residues. CDR3 protein: CASSPSTGSQPQHF. The CDR3 DNA reads as TGTGCCAGCTCACCCTCAACAGGGAGTCAGCCCCAGCATTTT.

The gene calls are TRBV10-3 and TRBJ2-3; 7 bases are shared with TRBD1. Germline values: CDR1 ENHRY, CDR2 SYGVKD. CDR3 length: 14 residues. The trim removed 6 bases at V and 1 base at J, leaving 4 bases unmatched. CDR3 DNA sequence: TGTGCCATCAGCCCGACAGGGCGCACAGATACGCAGTATTTT. Translating it yields CAISPTGRTDTQYF.

The chain uses TRBV4-3 and TRBJ2-2, with a weak D call TRBD1 (5 bases). Trimming shortened V by 1 base and J by 1 base, and 13 bases separated the two germline ends. There are 17 residues in the CDR3. From germline, CDR1 is LGHNA and CDR2 YSLEER. The CDR3 DNA reads TGCGCCAGCAGCCAAGGGGTTCCCGGACAGAACACCGGGGAGCTGTTTTTT. It encodes CASSQGVPGQNTGELFF.

This clone has ten or more counts. The chain combines TRBV5-1 with TRBJ2-1; D is uncertain. Germline lookup yields CDR1 SGHRS and CDR2 YFSETQ. V was pared by 0 bases and J by 0 bases, with 7 bases between. The CDR3 is 15 residues long. DNA of the CDR3: TGCGCCAGCAGCTTGGAGGCAGGCTCCTACAATGAGCAGTTCTTC. It encodes CASSLEAGSYNEQFF.

The V call is TRBV5-1, the J call TRBJ2-5; D perhaps matches TRBD1 (7 bases). The germline V gene encodes CDR1 SGHRS and CDR2 YFSETQ. The CDR3 is 13 amino acids. Trimming shortened V by 4 bases and J by 4 bases, and 11 bases separated the two germline ends. This CDR3 reads CASSAGQTETQYF. The CDR3 DNA reads TGCGCCAGCAGCGCGGGACAGACAGAGACCCAGTACTTC.

In this sample, this clone turned up a few times. The rearrangement links TRBV30 to TRBJ2-1, with 8 bases lining up with TRBD1. This CDR3 spans 15 amino acids. J lost 10 bases, V lost 3 bases, and 14 bases had no gene match. The germline V gene has CDR1 GTSNPN and CDR2 SVGIG (reference sequence). The CDR3 coding sequence is TGTGCCTGGAGGAATCAGGGGGCGCAGAAGGGCGAGCAGTTCTTC. Amino acid sequence: CAWRNQGAQKGEQFF.